What follows are 16 T cell receptor beta chains derived from one specimen sequenced in a study of response to subunit inactivated influenza vaccine. A single record per CDR3 protein comes from TCRdb applying MiXCR to the RT-PCR reads. Of 450,000 to 500,000 distinct CDR3 sequences detected, 11% appear once; the ten largest clones hold over 9.5%. The source material was PBMCs from blood, sampled 40 to 50 days after vaccination. The receptor set was obtained from a man aged 45-60 years who received an inactivated influenza vaccine.

DNA for the CDR3: TGCAGCGTTGAAGGTAACAATCTGAAGTCCTCTGGAAACACCATATATTTT. Translated: CSVEGNNLKSSGNTIYF. The chain employs TRBV29-1 and TRBJ1-3; D call uncertain. Deletions cut 1 base from V and 0 bases from J, with 16 bases between. This CDR3 contains 17 residues. Germline lookup yields CDR1 SQVTM and CDR2 ANQGSEA.

There are a few counts of this clonotype. The gene calls are TRBV4-1 and TRBJ2-7; D might be TRBD2 (7 bases). The germline gives CDR1 MGHRA, CDR2 YSYEKL. The ends were cut back, 1 base at V and 5 bases at J, with 12 bases in the middle. The CDR3 totals 14 residues. DNA of the CDR3: TGCGCCAGCAGCCAAGGAAGGGGGGGCGACGAGCAGTACTTC. Translation gives CASSQGRGGDEQYF.

This clonotype has more than one count but fewer than ten. The genes are TRBV29-1 and TRBJ2-6, with 7 bases identical to TRBD1. Germline values: CDR1 SQVTM, CDR2 ANQGSEA. V gave up 0 bases and J gave up 12 bases; unmatched junction bases: 8. The CDR3 extends over 14 amino acids. In DNA form, the CDR3 reads TGCAGCGTTGAAGACCCGGGACAGCTCTTCGTCCTGACTTTC. Its translation: CSVEDPGQLFVLTF. Using reference TRBV29-1 and TRBJ2-6 for the parts outside the CDR3, the full variable domain is SAVISQKPSRDICQRGTSLTIQCQVDSQVTMMFWYRQQPGQSLTLIATANQGSEATYESGFVIDKFPISRPNLTFSTLTVSNMSPEDSSIYLCSVEDPGQLFVLTFGAGSRLTVL.

This clonotype was seen only a few times. The genes are TRBV20-1 and TRBJ1-2; D call uncertain. Germline V CDR1 and CDR2: DFQATT, SNEGSKA (reference sequence). The CDR3 contains 15 residues. V was trimmed by 3 bases and J by 0 bases, leaving 14 bases between them. The CDR3 here is CSARSSITTNYGYTF. The CDR3, as DNA: TGCAGTGCTAGGTCGAGTATTACAACTAACTATGGCTACACCTTC.

The chain carries TRBV19 and TRBJ2-1, with D possibly TRBD2 on 6 matching bases. The germline gives CDR1 LNHDA, CDR2 SQIVND (reference sequence). The CDR3 covers 13 residues. Between the trimmed V and J ends, which lost 1 base and 10 bases, there was a span of 11 bases. In DNA, the CDR3 is TGTGCCAGTAGTATAGGCGGGGCGTCCGAGCAGTTCTTC. It encodes CASSIGGASEQFF.

This clonotype was counted between two and nine times. This chain links TRBV6-1 with TRBJ2-1; D not certain. V was clipped by 5 bases and J by 2 bases, with 19 bases between them. Germline-derived CDR1 and CDR2 are MNHNS and SASEGT. This CDR3 region has 17 residues. The CDR3 is CASSINLRSGTYNEQFF. The CDR3 DNA is TGTGCCAGCAGTATCAACCTTAGGAGTGGGACCTACAATGAGCAGTTCTTC.

The chain has TRBV12-3 or TRBV12-4 and TRBJ2-1; D might be TRBD1 (5 bases). Trimming removed 5 bases from V and 9 bases from J, with 14 bases in between. This CDR3 contains 13 residues. The CDR3 DNA sequence: TGTGCCAGCAGTCCCCAGGCTAGGGGTGAGCAGTTCTTC. Translation: CASSPQARGEQFF.

The V gene is TRBV7-8, the J gene TRBJ2-2, with D unresolved. V was cut by 0 bases and J by 1 base, with 15 bases left in between. Germline V lookup: CDR1 SGHVS, CDR2 FQNEAQ. There are 18 residues in the CDR3. The CDR3 region is CASSLAYKRTGNTGELFF. The CDR3 DNA sequence: TGTGCCAGCAGCTTAGCGTATAAAAGGACGGGGAACACCGGGGAGCTGTTTTTT.

V gene TRBV9 combines with J gene TRBJ2-7; no definite D call. The CDR3 consists of 13 residues. The V gene lost 1 base and the J gene lost 3 bases, with 8 bases spanning the gap. Germline V gene data show CDR1 as SGDLS and CDR2 as YYNGEE. CDR3 loop: CASSVLNGYEQYF. As DNA, the CDR3 is TGTGCCAGCAGCGTATTGAACGGCTACGAGCAGTACTTC.

The V call is TRBV19, the J call TRBJ2-2; 13 bases fit TRBD2. V lost 7 bases, J lost 6 bases, and 5 bases stayed unmatched. Germline V gene sequence: CDR1 LNHDA, CDR2 SQIVND (reference sequence). The CDR3 loop spans 15 amino acids. CDR3 DNA sequence: TGTGCCAGTATCTGGACTAGCGGGAGACCCGGGGAGCTGTTTTTT. Its protein product is CASIWTSGRPGELFF.

The gene calls are TRBV4-2 and TRBJ2-3; D not certain. Trimming removed 1 base at V and 0 bases at J, with 8 bases between. Germline V gene data show CDR1 as LGHNA and CDR2 as YNFKEQ. CDR3 length: 15 amino acids. The CDR3 nucleotides are TGTGCCAGCAGCCAAGTGACGCCTAGCACAGATACGCAGTATTTT. It translates to CASSQVTPSTDTQYF.

This clonotype was counted a few times. The chain has TRBV11-2 and TRBJ2-6; D gene ambiguous. The V end was cut by 2 bases, the J end by 2 bases, with 7 bases between. Germline CDR1 reads SGHAT; CDR2 reads FQNNGV. This CDR3 region has 15 residues. This CDR3 reads CASSLWQTGANVLTF. The CDR3 DNA is TGTGCCAGCAGCTTATGGCAGACTGGGGCCAACGTCCTGACTTTC.

A few counts support this clonotype. Germline is not matched at one junction end, which may reflect a read error. The rearrangement links TRBV5-1 to TRBJ2-2; the match to TRBD1 covers 9 bases. The germline V gene encodes CDR1 SGHRS and CDR2 YFSETQ. This CDR3 has 15 residues. CDR3 sequence reads: CASSLAGTGPGDLFF. DNA for the CDR3: TGCGCCAGCAGCTTGGCCGGGACAGGGCCCGGGGACCTGTTTTTT.

A few counts support this clonotype. The rearrangement links TRBV27 to TRBJ2-3, with D unclear. Per germline, CDR1 MNHEY and CDR2 SMNVEV (reference sequence). The germline V and J ends were trimmed by 5 bases and 4 bases, with 10 bases remaining between them. The CDR3 is 13 amino acids. Here the CDR3 DNA reads TGTGCCAGCAGTCCCCTTCTCGCAGATACGCAGTATTTT. Its protein is CASSPLLADTQYF.

This clonotype was counted ten times or more. The chain uses TRBV7-9 and TRBJ2-1, with TRBD2 matching 8 bases. This CDR3 comprises 15 residues. Germline CDR1 is SEHNR and CDR2 is FQNEAQ (reference sequence). The ends lost 1 base at V and 10 bases at J; junction bases unmatched: 9. The CDR3 region has the DNA TGTGCCAGCAGCTTAGGCGGGGGGCCTATCTCCGAGCAGTTCTTC. Protein: CASSLGGGPISEQFF.

The genes are TRBV6-2 or TRBV6-3 and TRBJ2-7, with D possibly matching TRBD2 (6 bases). The V end lost 7 bases, the J end lost 4 bases, and 14 bases lay between the germline ends. The CDR3 has 13 amino acids. The germline CDR1 and CDR2 sequences are MNHEY and SVGEGT. The CDR3, as DNA: TGTGCCAGCACCGATTGGGCGGGATACGAGCAGTACTTC. Its protein product is CASTDWAGYEQYF.